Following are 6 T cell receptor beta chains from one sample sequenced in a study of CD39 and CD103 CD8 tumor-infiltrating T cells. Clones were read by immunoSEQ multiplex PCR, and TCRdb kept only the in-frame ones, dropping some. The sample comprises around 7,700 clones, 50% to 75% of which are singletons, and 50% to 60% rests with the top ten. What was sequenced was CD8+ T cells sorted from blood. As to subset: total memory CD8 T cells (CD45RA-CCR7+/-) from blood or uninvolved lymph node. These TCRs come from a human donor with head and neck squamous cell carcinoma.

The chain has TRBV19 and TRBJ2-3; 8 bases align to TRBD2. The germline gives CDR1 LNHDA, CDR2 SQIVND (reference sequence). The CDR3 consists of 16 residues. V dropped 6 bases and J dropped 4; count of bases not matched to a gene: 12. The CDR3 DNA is TGTGCCAGTAGCCTGGCTACTAGCGGAGGGGCAGATACGCAGTATTTT. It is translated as CASSLATSGGADTQYF.

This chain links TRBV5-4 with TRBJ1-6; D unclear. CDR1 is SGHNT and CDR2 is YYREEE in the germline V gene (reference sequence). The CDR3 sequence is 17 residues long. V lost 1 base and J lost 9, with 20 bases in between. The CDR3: CASSLTIWGFSSSPLHF. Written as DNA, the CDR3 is TGTGCCAGCAGCTTGACGATATGGGGATTTTCGAGTTCACCCCTCCACTTT.

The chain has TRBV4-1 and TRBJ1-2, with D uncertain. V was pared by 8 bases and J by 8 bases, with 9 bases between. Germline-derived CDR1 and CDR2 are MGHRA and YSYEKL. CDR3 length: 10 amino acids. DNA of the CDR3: TGCGCCAGCGGTCAGGAGGGCTACACCTTC. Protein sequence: CASGQEGYTF.

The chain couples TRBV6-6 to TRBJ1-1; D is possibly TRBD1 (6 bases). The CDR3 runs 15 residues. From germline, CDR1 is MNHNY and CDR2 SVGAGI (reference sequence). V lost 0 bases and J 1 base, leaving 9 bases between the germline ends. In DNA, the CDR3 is TGTGCCAGCAGTTACTCCACAGGGAAGAACACTGAAGCTTTCTTT. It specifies CASSYSTGKNTEAFF.

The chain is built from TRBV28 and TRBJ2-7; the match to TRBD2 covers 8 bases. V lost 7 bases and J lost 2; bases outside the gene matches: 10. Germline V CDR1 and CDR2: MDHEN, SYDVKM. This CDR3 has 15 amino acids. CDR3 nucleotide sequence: TGTGCCAGCAAAAGTGTACTAGCGGTAGCCTACGAGCAGTACTTC. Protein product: CASKSVLAVAYEQYF.

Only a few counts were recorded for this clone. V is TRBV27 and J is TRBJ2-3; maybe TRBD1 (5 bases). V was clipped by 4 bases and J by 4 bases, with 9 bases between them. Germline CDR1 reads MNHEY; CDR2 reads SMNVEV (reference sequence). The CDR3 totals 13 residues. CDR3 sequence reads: CASSSLGADTQYF. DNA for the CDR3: TGTGCCAGCAGTTCCCTAGGGGCAGATACGCAGTATTTT.